These T cell receptor beta chains were read from a single sample in a study of CD8 T cells in ankylosing spondylitis. TCRdb re-called the 5' RACE reads with MiXCR, one entry per CDR3 protein. The sample records approximately 150,000 distinct CDR3 sequences, around 43% being singletons. Material: synovial fluid, either unsorted or a sorted T cell fraction (not recorded which). The receptors come from a male donor with ankylosing spondylitis. Each CDR3 is given with its conserved first and last residue. The order of the fields is D gene, V gene, J gene, clone size, CDR3 DNA, CDR3 protein. D genes are given only for firm matches. Some rows mark clone size as missing; the rest say once, few, many or name a class of expanded clone.

TRBD1	TRBV5-1	TRBJ2-7	-	TGCGCCAGCGCACCGGGACAGGGGGTCTACGAGCAGTACTTC	CASAPGQGVYEQYF
TRBD2	TRBV20-1	TRBJ2-2	-	TGCAGTGCTAGACCTGGGACTAGCGGACCTTATACCGGGGAGCTGTTTTTT	CSARPGTSGPYTGELFF
-	TRBV11-2	TRBJ2-7	-	TGTGCCAGCAGCTTATCGGACATCTCCTACGAGCAGTACTTC	CASSLSDISYEQYF
-	TRBV3-1	TRBJ2-1	-	TGTGCCAGCAGCCAAGATGGTAGCTATGAGCAGTTCTTC	CASSQDGSYEQFF
-	TRBV27	TRBJ2-7	few	TGTGCCAGCAGTTTGGTAGAAGGGGCAGGGATTAACGAGCAGTACTTC	CASSLVEGAGINEQYF
-	TRBV5-1	TRBJ1-1	-	TGCGCCAGCAGCTTGTGGAGGGATCGGTGGAACACTGAAGCTTTCTTT	CASSLWRDRWNTEAFF
-	TRBV15	TRBJ2-3	many	TGTGCCACCAGCAGAGATCACGAGCCAGATACGCAGTATTTT	CATSRDHEPDTQYF
TRBD2	TRBV27	TRBJ2-1	-	TGTGCCAGCAGCAAAACAGCGGGAGGAGGTCCCAATGAGCAGTTCTTC	CASSKTAGGGPNEQFF
TRBD2	TRBV27	TRBJ2-1	many	TGTGCCAGCAGTTGGACTAGCGGAGACAATGAGCAGTTCTTC	CASSWTSGDNEQFF
-	TRBV20-1	TRBJ2-7	-	TGCAGTGCTTTCGTCTGGGCTATCCGTTACGAGCAGTACTTC	CSAFVWAIRYEQYF
TRBD2	TRBV10-3	TRBJ2-7	-	TGTGCCATCAGTGAAAAAGGGACTAGCGAACAACCGAGCTCCTACGAGCAGTACTTC	CAISEKGTSEQPSSYEQYF
-	TRBV13	TRBJ2-1	few	TGTGCCAGCAGCCCGGACCCCTCAGGCCACAATGAGCAGTTCTTC	CASSPDPSGHNEQFF
TRBD2	TRBV6-1	TRBJ2-3	-	TGTGCCAGCAGTGAAACTAGCGGGGGGGGCACAGATACGCAGTATTTT	CASSETSGGGTDTQYF
TRBD2	TRBV3-1	TRBJ2-1	few	TGTGCCAGCAGCGGCAACGGGGGGGCCCTCTCTAGTGAGCAGTTCTTC	CASSGNGGALSSEQFF
TRBD2	TRBV4-3	TRBJ2-5	-	TGCGCCAGCAGCTCCAGACTAGCGGGAGGGTTGGAGACCCAGTACTTC	CASSSRLAGGLETQYF
TRBD2	TRBV18	TRBJ2-2	few	TGTGCCAGCTCACCACTCGGGACTAGCCGAACCCCCACCGGGGAGCTGTTTTTT	CASSPLGTSRTPTGELFF
TRBD1	TRBV29-1	TRBJ2-7	-	TGCAGCGTTGAAGATGACACTGGGACAGCCTACGAGCAGTACTTC	CSVEDDTGTAYEQYF
-	TRBV29-1	TRBJ2-1	few	TGCAGCGGCCAGACCCCCGGGACCGGGCACGGTGAGCAGTTCTTC	CSGQTPGTGHGEQFF
-	TRBV29-1	TRBJ2-5	-	TGCAGCGTTGGGGGCCTGGCGGAGACCCAGTACTTC	CSVGGLAETQYF
-	TRBV7-9	TRBJ1-1	-	TGTGCCAGCAGCTTGGATTGGGATTTGAACACTGAAGCTTTCTTT	CASSLDWDLNTEAFF
-	TRBV2	TRBJ2-7	few	TGTGCCAGCAGCCTGTGCTGCGAGCAGTACTTC	CASSLCCEQYF
TRBD1	TRBV12-3/TRBV12-4	TRBJ2-2	-	TGTGCCAGCAGGGGACAGCTCGCGATCACCGGGGAGCTGTTTTTT	CASRGQLAITGELFF
TRBD2	TRBV29-1	TRBJ2-1	-	TGCAGCGTGAAGGGGGCTAGCGGGAGTTGGGGCTCCTACAATGAGCAGTTCTTC	CSVKGASGSWGSYNEQFF
-	TRBV24-1	TRBJ2-7	-	TGTGCCACCAGTGATTCCCGAGGGGGAAACGAGCAGTACTTC	CATSDSRGGNEQYF
-	TRBV12-3/TRBV12-4	TRBJ1-2	-	TGTGCCAGCAGGAGCATGGGAACACCCTATGGCTACACCTTC	CASRSMGTPYGYTF
-	TRBV6-5	TRBJ2-7	many	TGTGCCAGCAGTTCCGACACGTACGAGCAGTACTTC	CASSSDTYEQYF
-	TRBV3-1	TRBJ2-6	many	TGTGCCAGCAGCCAAGGGGGGTTTAGGGCCAACGTCCTGACTTTC	CASSQGGFRANVLTF
-	TRBV12-3/TRBV12-4	TRBJ2-3	-	TGTGCCAGCAGTCCCTTTTCGGGGGACTCGACAGATACGCAGTATTTT	CASSPFSGDSTDTQYF
TRBD1	TRBV5-1	TRBJ2-7	once	TGCGCCAGCAGCGAGACAGGGTGGAGCTACGAGCAGTACTTC	CASSETGWSYEQYF
TRBD1	TRBV5-1	TRBJ1-1	-	TGCGCCAGCAGCCGATACAGGGGCCCTAGGAGGATGGCTTTCTTT	CASSRYRGPRRMAFF
TRBD2	TRBV20-1	TRBJ2-3	-	TGCAGTGCTAGAGGGGAAGTAGCGGGGGCAACTACAGATACGCAGTATTTT	CSARGEVAGATTDTQYF
TRBD2	TRBV10-3	TRBJ2-7	-	TGTGCCATCAGATCGCCCGGGGGGGGTCACGAGCAGTACTTC	CAIRSPGGGHEQYF
-	TRBV7-2	TRBJ2-7	-	TGTGCCAGCAGCTTACCTCACGAGGGGTACACCTACGAGCAGTACTTC	CASSLPHEGYTYEQYF
TRBD1	TRBV18	TRBJ2-5	-	TGTGCCAGCTCACTCCTTGGGGACAGGGCCCTACGAGAGACCCAGTACTTC	CASSLLGDRALRETQYF
TRBD2	TRBV4-2	TRBJ2-5	-	TGTGCCAGCAGCCAAGCGGGAGGGCCGAAGGAGACCCAGTACTTC	CASSQAGGPKETQYF
-	TRBV12-3/TRBV12-4	TRBJ1-1	-	TGTGCCAGCAGTCCTTTTACGCAGCTTGAAGCTTTCTTT	CASSPFTQLEAFF
-	TRBV3-1	TRBJ2-3	-	TGTGCCAGCAGCCCCCTAGGAAAGCGACCCACAGATACGCAGTATTTT	CASSPLGKRPTDTQYF
-	TRBV5-1	TRBJ2-5	once	TGCGCCAGCAGCCCCGGAGGAGCAAGAGAGACCCAGTACTTC	CASSPGGARETQYF
-	TRBV9	TRBJ2-7	-	TGTGCCAGCAGCGTAGGCTCGGGGAGCGCCTACGAGCAGTACTTC	CASSVGSGSAYEQYF
-	TRBV5-1	TRBJ2-2	-	TGCGCCAGCAGCGGATGGATGAACACCGGGGAGCTGTTTTTT	CASSGWMNTGELFF
-	TRBV29-1	TRBJ2-7	-	TGCAGCGTTGATGCGGACCCCCTGGGGGAGCAGTACTTC	CSVDADPLGEQYF
-	TRBV30	TRBJ2-1	-	TGTGCCTGGAATGGGGTGTACAATGAGCAGTTCTTC	CAWNGVYNEQFF
TRBD1	TRBV12-3/TRBV12-4	TRBJ1-1	few	TGTGCCAGCAGTGGGAAGACAGGGGAAGCTTTCTTT	CASSGKTGEAFF
TRBD1	TRBV7-9	TRBJ2-7	-	TGTGCCAGCAGCTCCCCCGGGACAGGGGGCTACGAGCAGTACTTC	CASSSPGTGGYEQYF
-	TRBV27	TRBJ2-1	few	TGTGCCAGCAGCACCCTACTAGACTACAATGAGCAGTTCTTC	CASSTLLDYNEQFF